Described below is a single T cell receptor (beta chain) sequence and its context. A few counts support this clonotype. Its antigen remains undetermined. The input lacks base qualities; no much larger clone sits a single base away. The 39 donors, aged about 6 to 95 years, were systemically healthy Caucasian individuals from Russia. Approximately 9.3 milliliters of peripheral blood were collected from each donor into EDTA-treated Vacutainer tubes. PBMCs were isolated by Ficoll-Paque density-gradient centrifugation, with at least 6.5 million obtained per sample. Total RNA, at least 5 micrograms per sample, was extracted from PBMCs with Trizol reagent. For every donor, flow cytometry on a PBMC aliquot measured the percentage of naive CD45RAhigh/CD27high T cells. The library was made by 5' RACE. Instrument on record: Illumina HiSeq 2500. A second roughly 6 to 12 cycle PCR used a sample-barcoded 5' primer and a J-beta primer mix. Each TCR beta cDNA molecule received a unique molecular identifier from a template-switch 5' adaptor carrying 12 random nucleotides. Each sample yielded at least 2.5 million CDR3-containing paired-end reads. The Mint cDNA synthesis kit, primed by a TRBC-specific oligonucleotide, was used to synthesize first-strand cDNA from all RNA. All cDNA was treated with uracil-DNA glycosylase and then went through a first 18-cycle PCR with the universal primers M1SS and BC2_uni_R. Per the authors' processing: Normalization of each sample was performed by random selection of 1 million high-quality reads, each carrying a distinct molecular identifier. Instead of being binned into consensus sequences, reads that shared molecular identifiers were thrown out. CDR3 identification, clonotype clustering and error correction used MiTCR with a Q25 quality threshold and the strictest error-elimination algorithm. Lower-bound total TCR beta diversity was estimated with a nonparametric unseen species model using Euler transformation. TCRdb passed the public sequencing reads through fastp at Q25 and MiXCR, retaining productive beta sequences. Every distinct CDR3 protein forms one entry, paired with its most common genes and DNA. V and J calls and clone size were set by TCRdb, not the authors. This sample gives around 900,000 distinct CDR3 sequences in total; more than 25% of them show up just once. The ten largest clones add up to roughly a sixth of the sample.

The data are from a study of blood T cells in healthy people across ages (dated by TCRdb to the mid-2010s). In terms of the full investigation: In model experiments, template switching captured about one uniquely barcoded TCR beta cDNA molecule for every two T cells. The donors were split into four age groups: young (average around 15 years), middle-aged (about 40), aged (approximately 60) and long-lived (over 80). To track age-related changes in TCR beta repertoire diversity, the study relied on deep sequencing normalized with unique cDNA molecular identifiers. For two donors (one aged 18 to 30 and one aged 80 or older), the study analyzed two additional independent replicas of 1 million unique cDNA reads from the same blood draw. To avoid experimental bias, donors of different ages were distributed randomly across sequencing lanes.

Overall results and qualifications from the work: Compared with the aged group, the long-lived group had more naive CD4+ T cells, fewer expanded clones and increased TCR diversity, a pattern suggesting age selection. Estimates of total diversity based on one million sequenced T cells were regarded as lower bounds and as underestimates. A strong correlation was found between observed TCR beta diversity and the percentage of naive T cells measured by flow cytometry. Because donor CMV infection status was unknown, age-related changes in expanded clonotypes were potentially confounded. Since profiling was done on bulk unsorted PBMCs, naive and antigen-experienced compartments could not be conclusively compared. As age increased, observed TCR beta diversity per million T cells dropped in a roughly linear way, and a significant reduction was already evident by age approximately 40.

A distance of 12 bases separates the germline ends of V and J, which lose 0 bases and 4 bases respectively. From the cysteine up to the phenylalanine, the CDR3 has a length of 16 residues. Only the CDR3 portion is preserved as DNA: 48 bases, with reading frame beginning at the first base. Based on the germline V gene, the CDR1 and CDR2 sequences are SGHAT and FQNNGV. The sequenced material came from blood. The sequence was collected from a woman older than 75 in good health. This chain joins TRBV11-2 to TRBJ2-2; the D gene remains uncertain. CDR3 protein: CASSLDNWGITGELFF. The DNA reads as follows: TGTGCCAGCAGCTTAGATAATTGGGGAATCACCGGGGAGCTGTTTTTT.